This T cell receptor beta chain is from a study of Graves' ophthalmopathy and Graves' hyperthyroidism (dated by TCRdb to 2017 to 2018). Background on the whole study: Peripheral blood samples were taken at the time of initial diagnosis, before any treatment was given. TCR beta repertoire signatures were used to distinguish Graves' ophthalmopathy from Graves' hyperthyroidism and to predict progression to ophthalmopathy. In total, some 140 blood samples were TCR-sequenced: some 40 ophthalmopathy, some 75 hyperthyroidism and some 17 hyperthyroidism-to-ophthalmopathy patients. To explore V-J signatures distinguishing ophthalmopathy from hyperthyroidism, a discovery set of under 110 patients (more than 40 ophthalmopathy, over 55 stable hyperthyroidism) was enrolled. The independent validation cohort included 20 or so hyperthyroidism patients plus 17 patients who later progressed from hyperthyroidism to ophthalmopathy. T-cell repertoires of thyroid tissue and blood were compared in more than 5 hyperthyroidism patients. Following sampling, methimazole starting at 30 mg daily was administered to hyperthyroidism patients, and high-dose intravenous methylprednisolone was administered to ophthalmopathy patients. The 100 discovery patients were randomly split 7:3 into training and test sets.

This clonotype was counted many times. Its antigen is still unknown. Base-call qualities are not available, and no considerably larger clone is one nucleotide away. For repertoire sequencing, TCR beta CDR3 regions were amplified from RNA transcripts. HTBI primers and the Qiagen OneStep RT-PCR kit were used in a first-round RT-PCR, which was followed by a second-round multiplex PCR, size selection and purification. Sequencing of the libraries was carried out on an Illumina HiSeq2000 in paired-end mode with 100 bp reads. Concerning the study's data processing: SOAPnuke was used to process the reads, throwing out any read that had adapters, had uncalled bases, had a mean Phred below 15, or lacked an exact constant-primer or identifier match. COPE v1.2.5 was used to merge the high-quality paired reads. Unique nucleotide sequences were defined as clonotypes and aligned to IMGT TRB V, D and J references using MiTCR v1.1. Analysis was restricted to V-J combinations with a frequency above 0.0001, which covered 98% to 99.2% of repertoires. For each V-J combination, a TCR clonal expansion and chaos score was defined as F50 clonal expansion divided by the chaos observed in the TCRdist matrix. Welch's t-statistics and random forest were used to reduce features to about 13 V-J combinations, which were fed into a naive Bayes classifier. Thyroid-blood repertoire similarity was quantified with the Morisita-Horn index. Clones were called with MiXCR by TCRdb after fastp trimmed the public reads at Q25, and only in-frame beta chains were retained. Merged by CDR3 protein, the rows form single entries marked with the most common genes and DNA. The V and J calls here are based on TCRdb, not the publication. Within this sample are about 380,000 distinct CDR3 sequences, with less than 20% of them counted one time only. Approximately 7% of the sample belongs to the ten largest clones.

Broader findings and caveats from the paper: Sample size was not statistically predetermined, and group allocation was not concealed from the investigators. The 13-signature model separated ophthalmopathy from stable hyperthyroidism with 87.88% sensitivity and around 84% specificity in cross-validation, and 80%/75% in the test set. Among expanded thyroid clonotypes with frequency above 0.001, most also showed up in blood, which suggests that blood repertoires may reflect the thyroid immune response. In validation, the model predicted ophthalmopathy progression with about 71% sensitivity and 72% to 80% specificity; roughly eleven predicted patients were CT-confirmed with GO in a median of approximately 6.2 months.

Stable hyperthyroidism was defined as no progression to ophthalmopathy within 18 months of follow-up. The hyperthyroidism patients were 18 to 65 years old and newly diagnosed, with a disease duration of less than 2 months. Patients with other autoimmune diseases, uncontrolled infections, pregnancy or lactation were excluded. Diagnosis was based on clinical symptoms, serum thyroxine, TRAb, thyroid ultrasound and orbital computed tomography. Ficoll-Paque density gradient centrifugation was used to isolate PBMCs from around 10 ml of fresh peripheral blood. Trizol reagent was used to extract the total RNA, and its quality was then checked on an Agilent 2100 Bioanalyzer. The germline V end is reduced by 1 base and the J end by 8 bases; junction bases left unmatched: 16. Its CDR3 holds 17 amino acids, cysteine through phenylalanine. The read is trimmed to its CDR3 DNA, 51 bases read in frame from base 1. CDR1 SGHDN and CDR2 FVKESK were looked up in the germline V gene.

Sequencing used peripheral blood. This TCR derives from a woman between 18 and 29 years old with stable Graves' hyperthyroidism. Donor details come from another sample of the same person, matched by shared clones. The V and J segments used are TRBV14 and TRBJ1-2; 7 bases in between match TRBD1. The CDR3 reads CASSQGPGTVAMSGYTF. The nucleotides read TGTGCCAGCAGCCAAGGCCCTGGGACAGTTGCGATGTCGGGCTACACCTTC.